This TCR beta chain was obtained from a study of shared clonotypes between healthy human individuals (dated by TCRdb to about 2020). Study-wide context: A few men and two women, aged 18 to 49 years, made up the cohort. For each donor, CD4 naive and CD4 memory were each run on three plates, CD8 naive on two plates, and CD8 memory on one plate. To estimate repertoire size and how much clonotypes are shared between individuals, the study performed deep sequencing of blood TCR repertoires from roughly five healthy adults. Different laboratories and diverse techniques were used to prepare libraries and sequence TCR repertoires, to increase sequencing depth and limit assay-specific biases. Leukapheresis yielded between about 0.8 and 8.9 billion PBMCs per donor.

The CDR3 covers 13 residues, taking in both the cysteine and the phenylalanine. Just CDR3 DNA is preserved here, 39 bases in frame from base 1. Sequences WNHNN (CDR1) and SYGVQD (CDR2) are obtained from the germline V gene (reference sequence). Trimming takes 8 bases off V and 5 bases off J; junction bases not matched to a gene: 3. TCR CDR3 regions were amplified from genomic DNA by multiplex PCR using the deep immunoSEQ assay. Extracted genomic DNA from each cell subset was distributed evenly across all wells of several immunoSEQ 96-well plates, and each plate was treated as a replicate. For sorted subsets, about 210 ng of genomic DNA, equivalent to roughly 33,000 T cell genomes, went into each replicate PCR. Purified libraries were measured with a Qubit 3.0 fluorometer, size-checked on a Bioanalyzer 2100, and measured again with the KAPA Library Quantification kit. Every immunoSEQ 96-well plate was sequenced on a separate single-read 150-cycle Illumina NextSeq 550 flow cell. Processing in the source paper ran as follows. The immunoSEQ output contained only junctional sequences without quality scores, so filtering could not match that applied to full-length reads. Sequences were annotated with PyIR, a Python wrapper for IgBLAST v1.9, and V/J genes and CDR3 were assigned using IMGT germline references. Reads were removed for weak V/J assignments (E-value above 1e-6), missing CDR3, stop codons, out-of-frame junctions, or ambiguous translated residues. V3J clonotypes were defined as sequences sharing the same inferred V gene, J gene, and CDR3 amino acid sequence. Percentage overlap between repertoires was computed as shared unique clonotypes divided by the size of the smaller repertoire. Three approaches were used to assess repertoire richness: RTK rarefaction, the Chao1 estimator, and Recon v2.1 estimates of unobserved clonotypes. Generation probabilities for all TCRbeta clonotypes obtained by the gDNA method from several donors were computed using OLGA. The clones in this table, taken by TCRdb from immuneACCESS, are in-frame only. Not every clone is retained; where verified, under half of the shortfall comes from an unresolved V gene, and the cause of the rest is unknown. The DNA gave D and trimming, while V, J and clone size come from that table. The sample yields 850,000 to 1,200,000 clones; about three quarters were counted once. The ten biggest clones cover roughly 1.4% of the sample.

The donors were healthy, HIV-negative adults with no recently reported acute infections or vaccinations. Only Caucasian adults living in Nashville, Tennessee, USA were represented among the donors. Magnetic negative selection was used to enrich CD4+ T cells, after which naive cells were positively selected on CD45RA and the negative fraction became the memory subset. Blood was collected by leukapheresis, and PBMCs were isolated by Ficoll-Histopaque density gradient centrifugation and then cryopreserved in liquid nitrogen vapor phase. Analytical flow cytometry was used to check the purity and quantity of each magnetically sorted T cell population. From each sorted fraction, genomic DNA was isolated and quantified by UV absorbance on a Nanodrop 2000c. Study-wide findings and limitations: Incomplete sequencing was indicated by rarefaction of sorted-subset datasets, despite the large sequencing depth. The small number of donors limited the genetic and exposure-history diversity represented. Only blood was sampled, and tissue TCR repertoires likely differ from those in blood. Naive subsets generally had larger estimated clonotype richness than memory subsets. Based on pairwise subsampling, the degree of clonotype sharing among donors was expected to be affected by sequencing depth. Across four donors, approximately 5% of naive CD4, around 3.5% of naive CD8, 2.3% of memory CD4, and approximately 0.4% of memory CD8 clonotypes were shared. Compared with non-shared clonotypes, clonotypes shared by all four sorted-subset donors had higher generation probabilities.

A remark on this clone: What antigen it recognizes has not been identified. No qualities accompany the bases; no much larger clone lies one base away.

The V and J segments used are TRBV10-1 and TRBJ2-1; TRBD1 matches 10 bases in the middle. The TCR comes from a man between 18 and 35 years old in good health. Sample: memory CD4+ T cells sorted from blood. In the paper's terms, the cell subset or site label means: CD45RA-negative fraction. The CDR3 loop reads CASSGTGDNEQFF. In nucleotides, the sequence is TGCGCCAGCTCCGGGACAGGGGACAATGAGCAGTTCTTC.